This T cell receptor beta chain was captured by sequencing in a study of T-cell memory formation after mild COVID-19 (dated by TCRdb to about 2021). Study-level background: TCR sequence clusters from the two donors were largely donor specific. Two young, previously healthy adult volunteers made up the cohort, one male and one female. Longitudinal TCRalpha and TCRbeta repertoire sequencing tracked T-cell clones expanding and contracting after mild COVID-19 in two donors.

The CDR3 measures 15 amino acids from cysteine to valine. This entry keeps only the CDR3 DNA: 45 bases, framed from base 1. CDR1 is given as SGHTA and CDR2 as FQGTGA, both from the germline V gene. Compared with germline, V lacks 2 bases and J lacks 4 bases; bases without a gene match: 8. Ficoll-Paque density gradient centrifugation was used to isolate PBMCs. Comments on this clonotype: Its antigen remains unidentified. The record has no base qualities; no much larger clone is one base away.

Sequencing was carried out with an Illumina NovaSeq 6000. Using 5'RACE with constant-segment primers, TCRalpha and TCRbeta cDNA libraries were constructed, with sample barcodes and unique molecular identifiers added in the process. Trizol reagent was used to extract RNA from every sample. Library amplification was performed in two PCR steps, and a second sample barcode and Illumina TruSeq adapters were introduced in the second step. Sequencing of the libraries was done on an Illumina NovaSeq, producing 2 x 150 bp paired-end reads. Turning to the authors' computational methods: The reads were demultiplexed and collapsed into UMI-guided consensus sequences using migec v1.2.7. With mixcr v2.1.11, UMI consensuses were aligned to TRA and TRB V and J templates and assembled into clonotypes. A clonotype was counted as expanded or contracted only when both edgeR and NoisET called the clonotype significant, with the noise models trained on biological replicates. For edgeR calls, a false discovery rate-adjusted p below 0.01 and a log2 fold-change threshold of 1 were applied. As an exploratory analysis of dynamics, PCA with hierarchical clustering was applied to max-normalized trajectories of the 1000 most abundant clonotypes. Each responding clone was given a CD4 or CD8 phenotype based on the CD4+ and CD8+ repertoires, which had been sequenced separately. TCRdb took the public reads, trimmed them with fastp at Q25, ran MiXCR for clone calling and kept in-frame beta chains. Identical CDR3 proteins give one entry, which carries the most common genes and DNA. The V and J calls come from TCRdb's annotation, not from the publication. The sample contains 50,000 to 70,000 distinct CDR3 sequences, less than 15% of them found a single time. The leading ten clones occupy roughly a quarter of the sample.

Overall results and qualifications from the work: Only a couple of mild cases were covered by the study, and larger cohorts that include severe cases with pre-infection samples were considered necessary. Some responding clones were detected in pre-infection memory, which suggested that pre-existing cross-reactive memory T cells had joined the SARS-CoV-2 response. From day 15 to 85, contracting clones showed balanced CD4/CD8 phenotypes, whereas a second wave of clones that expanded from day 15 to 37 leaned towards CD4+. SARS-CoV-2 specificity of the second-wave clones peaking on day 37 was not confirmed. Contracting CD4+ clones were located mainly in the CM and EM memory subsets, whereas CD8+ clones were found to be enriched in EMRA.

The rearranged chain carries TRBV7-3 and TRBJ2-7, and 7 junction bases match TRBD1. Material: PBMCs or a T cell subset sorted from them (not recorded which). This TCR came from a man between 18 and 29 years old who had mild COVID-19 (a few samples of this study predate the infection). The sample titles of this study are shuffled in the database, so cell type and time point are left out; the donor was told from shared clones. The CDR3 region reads CASSLLPAGGYEQYV. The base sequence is TGTGCCAGCAGCTTACTCCCGGCAGGGGGATACGAGCAGTACGTC.